The source of this TCR beta chain is a study of patients and donors after allogeneic stem cell transplantation. This clonotype was observed a few times. MiXCR, applied by TCRdb to the RT-PCR reads, yields one record per CDR3 protein. The profile shows hundreds of thousands of distinct CDR3 sequences, around 15% of them singletons. In germline, CDR1 is MNHNS, CDR2 SASEGT. The germline V and J ends were trimmed by 0 bases and 6 bases, with 12 bases remaining between them. The CDR3 is 14 residues long. The chain links TRBV6-1 to TRBJ2-7; no definite D call. Sequencing input: blood, either unsorted or a sorted T cell fraction (not recorded which). The receptor was derived from a human donor who was either an allogeneic HSCT recipient or a stem cell or donor lymphocyte infusion donor (not recorded which). It is not recorded whose cells these are; they may come from a transplant donor. The CDR3 nucleotides are TGTGCCAGCAGTGAAGCGTTGTGGCCGGGCGAGCAGTACTTC. Translating it yields CASSEALWPGEQYF.